This T cell receptor (beta chain) was obtained from a study of blood T cell repertoires in COVID-19. Across the whole study: Samples taken during acute and convalescent COVID-19 were collected in the United States, Italy and Spain. Sample material is recorded as cDNA or gDNA derived from T cells, B-cell-depleted T cells, or PBMCs.

Original data processing: Nucleated cell number was recorded as an estimate derived from reference gene primer amplification. Assay: immunoSEQ multiplex PCR; the TCRdb copy retains only in-frame clones and omits some. V and J calls and clone size are given by that table; D and trimming were obtained from the DNA. In the table there are some 290,000 clones, under 90% of which are singletons. Trimming took 3 bases from V and 4 from J, leaving 13 bases between them. Germline V gene data show CDR1 as LNHDA and CDR2 as SQIVND (reference sequence). This CDR3 is built from 15 residues. The sample taken for sequencing was peripheral blood. The clonotype comes from a woman in her fifties or sixties with active or convalescent COVID-19. The chain joins TRBV19 to TRBJ1-5; maybe TRBD1 (5 bases). CDR3 in DNA: TGTGCCAGTAGTATTCGGCAGGGCTTAAATCAGCCCCAGCATTTT. Its protein product is CASSIRQGLNQPQHF.